This T cell receptor beta chain was identified in a study of T cell repertoires in cytomegalovirus infection. The wider study: Public TCR beta signatures indicated both CMV infection and matching HLA type.

Notes on the study in general: CMV-specific TCR beta clonotypes restricted by HLA-C dominated the ex vivo response.

This clonotype was picked up many times. Its antigen remains unknown. Trimming removed 0 bases at V and 2 bases at J, with 12 bases between. This CDR3 comprises 16 residues. Germline CDR1 MNHEY, CDR2 SVGAGI. TCRdb ran MiXCR on the reads and lists one entry per CDR3 protein. Here the sample spans hundreds of thousands of distinct CDR3 sequences, approximately 10% being singletons. Sequenced sample: PBMCs. The TCR was taken from a human donor in good health (CMV status not recorded). Some clones in this sample may be carry-over from other donors' samples. The chain uses TRBV6-5 and TRBJ2-3, with D tentatively TRBD1 or TRBD2 (6 bases each). The CDR3 nucleotides read TGTGCCAGCAGTTACTCATGGGGGGCCCCCACAGATACGCAGTATTTT. Protein sequence: CASSYSWGAPTDTQYF.